The 19 T cell receptor beta chains below all came from one sample that was sequenced in a study of blood T cell repertoires in COVID-19. TCRdb keeps only in-frame clones here, not all; method: immunoSEQ multiplex PCR. The sample includes tens of thousands of clones, about four fifths of them seen just once. The sequenced material came from peripheral blood. These receptors all stem from a man aged 50-59 years with active COVID-19.

This chain connects TRBV6-1 to TRBJ2-1; 11 bases are a match to TRBD2. Germline lookup yields CDR1 MNHNS and CDR2 SASEGT. Losses at the gene ends were 4 bases for V and 1 base for J; bases not matched to a gene: 6. The CDR3 sequence is 17 residues long. The chain's CDR3 is CASSGTSGGTSYNEQFF. CDR3 sequence (DNA): TGTGCCAGCAGTGGTACTAGCGGGGGCACATCCTACAATGAGCAGTTCTTC.

This clone is medium-sized by share. The chain combines TRBV20-1 with TRBJ1-2; D remains unclear. Trimming pared 4 bases from V and 6 bases from J, leaving 9 bases between. The CDR3 extends over 11 amino acids. Germline CDR1 reads DFQATT; CDR2 reads SNEGSKA (reference sequence). This CDR3 is CSATGVNGYTF. CDR3 coding DNA: TGCAGTGCTACAGGCGTAAATGGCTACACCTTC.

V is TRBV6-5 and J is TRBJ2-1; TRBD2 might be the D (6 bases). Between the trimmed V and J ends, which lost 6 bases and 0 bases, there was a span of 6 bases. The CDR3 spans 13 residues. Per germline, CDR1 MNHEY and CDR2 SVGAGI. The CDR3 DNA follows: TGTGCCAGCAGCGGGAGCTCCTACAATGAGCAGTTCTTC. The encoded protein is CASSGSSYNEQFF.

J is TRBJ2-1 and V is TRBV6-4, with D possibly being TRBD1 (6 bases). Germline V gene lookup returns CDR1 MRHNA and CDR2 SNTAGT. The length of the CDR3 is 18 residues. Trimming shortened V by 0 bases and J by 0 bases, and 15 bases separated the two germline ends. In nucleotides, the CDR3 is TGTGCCAGCAGTGACTCGAGTGGGGGCCGCAGCTCCTACAATGAGCAGTTCTTC. Translation: CASSDSSGGRSSYNEQFF.

The CDR3: CASGISSGTTGELFF. The CDR3 DNA is TGTGCCAGCGGGATATCTAGCGGGACGACCGGGGAGCTGTTTTTT. V is TRBV5-4 and J is TRBJ2-2; 9 bases agree with TRBD2. Trimming at V came to 7 bases and at J to 5 bases, leaving 9 bases not matched to a gene. This CDR3 has 15 residues. The germline gives CDR1 SGHNT, CDR2 YYREEE (reference sequence).

V is TRBV19 and J is TRBJ1-2; D is unresolved. Germline CDR1 is LNHDA and CDR2 is SQIVND (reference sequence). Trimming removed 0 bases from V and 1 base from J, with 9 bases in between. CDR3 size: 15 residues. The CDR3 spells CASSIDSGFNYGYTF. CDR3 sequence (DNA): TGTGCCAGTAGTATAGATTCAGGTTTTAACTATGGCTACACCTTC.

With regard to this clone: The sample holds other DNA sequences that translate to the same CDR3. The chain has TRBV29-1 and TRBJ1-5, with D possibly TRBD1 on 5 matching bases. The V gene lost 4 bases and the J gene lost 4 bases, with 8 bases spanning the gap. This CDR3 has 12 amino acids. Looked up from germline, CDR1 is SQVTM and CDR2 is ANQGSEA. The CDR3 nucleotides read TGCAGCGTTGGAGCAGGGAATCAGCCCCAGCATTTT. Translation: CSVGAGNQPQHF.

V usage is TRBV4-1 and J usage is TRBJ2-1; a possible D gene is TRBD2 (6 bases). The CDR3 consists of 16 residues. Germline V gene data show CDR1 as MGHRA and CDR2 as YSYEKL. The V and J ends lost 1 base and 0 bases respectively, with 10 bases between them. The CDR3 region has the DNA TGCGCCAGCAGCCAAGTGGGACTCATCTCCTACAATGAGCAGTTCTTC. Protein sequence: CASSQVGLISYNEQFF.

The chain recombines TRBV28 with TRBJ1-1; the D is unclear. Germline V gene data show CDR1 as MDHEN and CDR2 as SYDVKM. V shed 5 bases and J shed 4 bases, with 8 bases lying between them. The length of the CDR3 is 12 residues. CDR3 amino acids: CASSQDITEAFF. The CDR3, as DNA: TGTGCCAGCAGTCAAGACATCACTGAAGCTTTCTTT.

The CDR3 nucleotides read TGCAGTGCTAGTAGTGCAACCCAGGGTAGTGGTGAGCAGTTCTTC. Protein product: CSASSATQGSGEQFF. The rearrangement links TRBV20-1 to TRBJ2-1, with a possible D match to TRBD1 (5 bases). From germline, CDR1 is DFQATT and CDR2 SNEGSKA (reference sequence). The CDR3 spans 15 residues. V lost 3 bases and J 9 bases, leaving 21 bases between the germline ends.

This clone was picked up one time. This chain connects TRBV5-1 to TRBJ1-5, with 8 bases matching TRBD1. V was pared by 4 bases and J by 2 bases, with 5 bases of the junction left unmatched. CDR1 is SGHRS, CDR2 YFSETQ, per germline. CDR3 size: 15 residues. The DNA of the CDR3 is TGCGCCAGCAGCGTCGGGACAGGAGGCAATCAGCCCCAGCATTTT. This gives the protein CASSVGTGGNQPQHF. The full variable domain, its missing parts supplied by reference TRBV5-1 and TRBJ1-5, is KAGVTQTPRYLIKTRGQQVTLSCSPISGHRSVSWYQQTPGQGLQFLFEYFSETQRNKGNFPGRFSGRQFSNSRSEMNVSTLELGDSALYLCASSVGTGGNQPQHFGDGTRLSIL.

A single count supports this clone. V and J are TRBV6-7 and TRBJ2-1, with TRBD2 matching 7 bases. TRBV6-7 is classed as an ORF, of uncertain function. CDR3 length equals 18 residues. The V segment lost 4 bases and the J segment 7 bases; nucleotides outside the gene matches: 19. Here the CDR3 DNA reads TGTGCCAGCAGTTTGATACGGGGGGTGAAGAAGGACTTAAATGAGCAGTTCTTC. It yields the protein CASSLIRGVKKDLNEQFF.

V usage is TRBV7-2 and J usage is TRBJ2-2; 10 bases fit TRBD2. There are 17 residues in the CDR3. Germline CDR1 reads SGHTA; CDR2 reads FQGNSA. J gave up 7 bases and V 0 bases, and 8 bases lay outside the gene matches. The CDR3 protein is CASSLARAGGPDGELFF. The CDR3 nucleotides are TGTGCCAGCAGCTTAGCGCGAGCGGGAGGGCCGGACGGGGAGCTGTTTTTT.

The chain combines TRBV5-4 with TRBJ2-7; weak D call: TRBD2 (6 bases). V lost 0 bases, J lost 3 bases, and 13 bases lay in between. Germline loops: CDR1 SGHNT, CDR2 YYREEE (reference sequence). CDR3 size: 15 residues. This chain's CDR3 is CASSLGGDLLYEQYF. CDR3 nucleotide sequence: TGTGCCAGCAGCTTGGGCGGGGACCTCCTCTACGAGCAGTACTTC.

The V gene is TRBV5-1, the J gene TRBJ2-1, with D perhaps TRBD2 (6 bases). In germline, CDR1 is SGHRS, CDR2 YFSETQ. This CDR3 region has 15 residues. V lost 0 bases and J 5 bases, leaving 12 bases between the germline ends. The CDR3 nucleotides read TGCGCCAGCAGCTTGGACGGGGGTACCCACAATGAGCAGTTCTTC. This gives the protein CASSLDGGTHNEQFF.

The chain joins TRBV5-6 to TRBJ2-7; D might be TRBD1 (5 bases). The V end lost 0 bases, the J end lost 3 bases, and 13 bases lay between the germline ends. This CDR3 has 15 residues. Germline V gene data show CDR1 as SGHDT and CDR2 as YYEEEE. The CDR3: CASSLGSDSFYEQYF. The CDR3 DNA follows: TGTGCCAGCAGCTTGGGTTCCGACAGCTTCTACGAGCAGTACTTC.

CDR3 in amino acids: CASSIDQGEAYNEQFF. CDR3 DNA sequence: TGTGCCAGTAGTATAGATCAGGGGGAGGCCTACAATGAGCAGTTCTTC. The chain carries TRBV19 and TRBJ2-1, with D tentatively TRBD1 (7 bases). Deletions cut 0 bases from V and 2 bases from J, with 11 bases between. The CDR3 loop spans 16 amino acids. CDR1 and CDR2 from the germline V gene are LNHDA and SQIVND (reference sequence).

The DNA of the CDR3 is TGTGCCAGCAGCGATCAGGGCGACGGTGAAAAACTGTTTTTT. It specifies CASSDQGDGEKLFF. This chain connects TRBV9 to TRBJ1-4, with D tentatively TRBD1 (5 bases). CDR3 length: 14 amino acids. The V and J ends lost 3 bases and 7 bases respectively, with 13 bases between them. Germline V gene sequence: CDR1 SGDLS, CDR2 YYNGEE.

V gene TRBV15 combines with J gene TRBJ2-3, with 9 bases aligning to TRBD2. Germline CDR1 is LNHNV and CDR2 is YYDKDF (reference sequence). The CDR3 is 16 residues long. Trimming removed 0 bases from V and 5 bases from J; junction bases left unmatched: 6. The CDR3: CATSRDSSREGDTQYF. The CDR3 nucleotides are TGTGCCACCAGCAGAGATTCGTCGCGGGAGGGAGATACGCAGTATTTT.